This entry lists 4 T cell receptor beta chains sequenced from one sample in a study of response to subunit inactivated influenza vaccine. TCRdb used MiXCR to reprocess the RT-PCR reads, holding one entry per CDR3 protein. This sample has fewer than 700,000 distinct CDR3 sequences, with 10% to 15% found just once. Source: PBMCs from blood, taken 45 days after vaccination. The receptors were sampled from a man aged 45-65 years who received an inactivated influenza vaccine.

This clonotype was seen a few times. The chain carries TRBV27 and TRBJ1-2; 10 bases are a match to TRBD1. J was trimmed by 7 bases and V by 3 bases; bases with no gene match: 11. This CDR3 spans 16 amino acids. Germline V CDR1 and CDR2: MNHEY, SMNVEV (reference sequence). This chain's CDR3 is CASSFRPGQGMSGYTF. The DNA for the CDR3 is TGTGCCAGCAGTTTTCGTCCGGGACAGGGGATGAGTGGCTACACCTTC.

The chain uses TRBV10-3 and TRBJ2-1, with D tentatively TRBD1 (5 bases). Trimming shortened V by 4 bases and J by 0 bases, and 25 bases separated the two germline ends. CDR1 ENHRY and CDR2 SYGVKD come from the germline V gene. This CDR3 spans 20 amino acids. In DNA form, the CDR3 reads TGTGCCATCAGTGCTCATAAAATAGACAGACTGGAAAGCTCCTACAATGAGCAGTTCTTC. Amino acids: CAISAHKIDRLESSYNEQFF.

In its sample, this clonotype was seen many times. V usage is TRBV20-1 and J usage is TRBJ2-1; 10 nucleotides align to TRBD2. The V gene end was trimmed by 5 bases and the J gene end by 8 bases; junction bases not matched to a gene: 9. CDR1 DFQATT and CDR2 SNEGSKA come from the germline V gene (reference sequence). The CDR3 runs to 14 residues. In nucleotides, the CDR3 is TGCAGTGCTTGGGCAGCGGGAGGGCCTGATGAGCAGTTCTTC. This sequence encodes CSAWAAGGPDEQFF.

CDR3 in amino acids: CASSERQSGEQFF. The CDR3 DNA sequence: TGTGCCAGCAGTGAAAGACAATCCGGTGAGCAGTTCTTC. This chain connects TRBV2 to TRBJ2-1; D is undetermined. Germline CDR1 reads SNHLY; CDR2 reads FYNNEI. The CDR3 contains 13 residues. Trimming stripped 2 bases from V and 9 bases from J, with 11 bases between.